The table lists the clone carrying this TCR beta chain with a few counts. Its specificity is not known. This sample is drawn from a study of a mutant IDH1 vaccine in newly diagnosed glioma. Across the whole study: Treated patients had a mean age of roughly 40 years and a roughly 60% male, about 40% female split. Patients previously underwent radiotherapy, temozolomide, or both, and most underwent both. Study-wide points: Across multiple MHC alleles, almost 95% of patients had vaccine-induced responses.

Time point reported: baseline, week 1 (first vaccination visit). The sample's treatment: pre-vaccination baseline after standard-of-care therapy. Donors had new IDH1-mutant astrocytomas of WHO grade 3 or 4 (ATRX-lost). Produced via immunoSEQ multiplex PCR; TCRdb's table is partial and in-frame only. Of some 51,000 clones in the sample, roughly 80% were seen once. The CDR3 extends over 17 amino acids. V dropped 6 bases and J dropped 0; count of bases not matched to a gene: 7. Germline V lookup: CDR1 MNHEY, CDR2 SMNVEV (reference sequence). Sequencing used PBMCs, obtained from a glioma patient treated with radiotherapy, temozolomide or both. This TCR derives from a woman between 40 and 55 years old with glioma. This rearrangement joins TRBV27 to TRBJ1-5; TRBD1 aligns across 11 bases. The CDR3 is CASRGTGGLYSNQPQHF. In DNA, the CDR3 is TGTGCCAGCAGGGGGACAGGGGGACTATATAGCAATCAGCCCCAGCATTTT.